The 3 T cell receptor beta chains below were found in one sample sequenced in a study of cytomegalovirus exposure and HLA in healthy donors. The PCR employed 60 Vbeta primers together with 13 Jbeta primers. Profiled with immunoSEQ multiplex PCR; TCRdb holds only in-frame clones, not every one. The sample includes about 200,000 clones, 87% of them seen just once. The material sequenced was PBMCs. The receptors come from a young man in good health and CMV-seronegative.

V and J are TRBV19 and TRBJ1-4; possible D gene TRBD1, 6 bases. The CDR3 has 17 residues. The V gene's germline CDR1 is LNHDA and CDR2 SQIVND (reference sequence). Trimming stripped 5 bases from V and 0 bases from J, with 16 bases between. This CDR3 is CASSLTPNRATNEKLFF. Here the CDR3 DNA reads TGTGCCAGTAGTTTAACTCCTAACAGGGCAACTAATGAAAAACTGTTTTTT.

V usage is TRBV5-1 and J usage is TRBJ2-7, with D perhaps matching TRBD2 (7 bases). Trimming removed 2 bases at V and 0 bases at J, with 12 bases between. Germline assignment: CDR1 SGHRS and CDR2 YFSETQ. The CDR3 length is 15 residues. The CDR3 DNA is TGCGCCAGCAGCTTACAGCGGGACAACTCCTACGAGCAGTACTTC. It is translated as CASSLQRDNSYEQYF.

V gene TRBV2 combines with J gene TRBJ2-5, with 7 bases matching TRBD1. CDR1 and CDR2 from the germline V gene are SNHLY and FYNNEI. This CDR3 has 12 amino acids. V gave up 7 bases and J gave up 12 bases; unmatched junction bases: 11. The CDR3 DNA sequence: TGTGCCAGCACGCAGACAGGGCTCGGGGAGTACTTC. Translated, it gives CASTQTGLGEYF.